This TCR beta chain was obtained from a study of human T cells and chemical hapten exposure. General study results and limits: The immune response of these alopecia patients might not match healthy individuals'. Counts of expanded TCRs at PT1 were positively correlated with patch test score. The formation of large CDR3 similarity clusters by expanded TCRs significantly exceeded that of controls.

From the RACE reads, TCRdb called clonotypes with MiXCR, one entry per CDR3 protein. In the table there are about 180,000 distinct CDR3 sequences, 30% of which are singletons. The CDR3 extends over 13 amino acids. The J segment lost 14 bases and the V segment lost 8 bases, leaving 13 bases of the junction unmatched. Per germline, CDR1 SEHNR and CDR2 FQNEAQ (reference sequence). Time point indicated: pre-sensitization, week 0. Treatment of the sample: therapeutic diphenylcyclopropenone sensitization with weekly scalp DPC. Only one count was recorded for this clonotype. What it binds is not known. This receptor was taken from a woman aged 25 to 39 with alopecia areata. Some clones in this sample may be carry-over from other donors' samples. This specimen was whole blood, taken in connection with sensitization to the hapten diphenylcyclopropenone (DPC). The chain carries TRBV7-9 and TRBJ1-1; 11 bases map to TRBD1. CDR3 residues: CASGRGQGVVSFF. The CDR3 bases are TGTGCCAGCGGCCGGGGACAGGGGGTCGTCTCGTTCTTT.